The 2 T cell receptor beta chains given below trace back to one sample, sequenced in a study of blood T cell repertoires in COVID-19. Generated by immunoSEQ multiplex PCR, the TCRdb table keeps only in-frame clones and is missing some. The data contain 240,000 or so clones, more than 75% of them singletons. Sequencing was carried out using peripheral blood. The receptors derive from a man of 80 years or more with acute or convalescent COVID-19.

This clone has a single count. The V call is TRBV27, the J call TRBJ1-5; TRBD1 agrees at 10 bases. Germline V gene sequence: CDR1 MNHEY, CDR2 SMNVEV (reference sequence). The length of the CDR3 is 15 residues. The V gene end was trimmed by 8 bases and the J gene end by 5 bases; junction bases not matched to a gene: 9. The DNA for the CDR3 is TGTGCCAGCCCAGGGGGGGGACAGGGGCATCAGCCCCAGCATTTT. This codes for CASPGGGQGHQPQHF.

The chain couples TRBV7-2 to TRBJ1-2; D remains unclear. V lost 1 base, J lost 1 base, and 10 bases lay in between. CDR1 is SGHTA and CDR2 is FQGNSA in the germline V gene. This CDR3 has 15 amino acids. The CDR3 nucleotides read TGTGCCAGCAGCTTAGGTGCAGATATTAACTATGGCTACACCTTC. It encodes CASSLGADINYGYTF. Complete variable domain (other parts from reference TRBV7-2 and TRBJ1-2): GAGVSQSPSNKVTEKGKDVELRCDPISGHTALYWYRQSLGQGLEFLIYFQGNSAPDKSGLPSDRFSAERTGGSVSTLTIQRTQQEDSAVYLCASSLGADINYGYTFGSGTRLTVV.